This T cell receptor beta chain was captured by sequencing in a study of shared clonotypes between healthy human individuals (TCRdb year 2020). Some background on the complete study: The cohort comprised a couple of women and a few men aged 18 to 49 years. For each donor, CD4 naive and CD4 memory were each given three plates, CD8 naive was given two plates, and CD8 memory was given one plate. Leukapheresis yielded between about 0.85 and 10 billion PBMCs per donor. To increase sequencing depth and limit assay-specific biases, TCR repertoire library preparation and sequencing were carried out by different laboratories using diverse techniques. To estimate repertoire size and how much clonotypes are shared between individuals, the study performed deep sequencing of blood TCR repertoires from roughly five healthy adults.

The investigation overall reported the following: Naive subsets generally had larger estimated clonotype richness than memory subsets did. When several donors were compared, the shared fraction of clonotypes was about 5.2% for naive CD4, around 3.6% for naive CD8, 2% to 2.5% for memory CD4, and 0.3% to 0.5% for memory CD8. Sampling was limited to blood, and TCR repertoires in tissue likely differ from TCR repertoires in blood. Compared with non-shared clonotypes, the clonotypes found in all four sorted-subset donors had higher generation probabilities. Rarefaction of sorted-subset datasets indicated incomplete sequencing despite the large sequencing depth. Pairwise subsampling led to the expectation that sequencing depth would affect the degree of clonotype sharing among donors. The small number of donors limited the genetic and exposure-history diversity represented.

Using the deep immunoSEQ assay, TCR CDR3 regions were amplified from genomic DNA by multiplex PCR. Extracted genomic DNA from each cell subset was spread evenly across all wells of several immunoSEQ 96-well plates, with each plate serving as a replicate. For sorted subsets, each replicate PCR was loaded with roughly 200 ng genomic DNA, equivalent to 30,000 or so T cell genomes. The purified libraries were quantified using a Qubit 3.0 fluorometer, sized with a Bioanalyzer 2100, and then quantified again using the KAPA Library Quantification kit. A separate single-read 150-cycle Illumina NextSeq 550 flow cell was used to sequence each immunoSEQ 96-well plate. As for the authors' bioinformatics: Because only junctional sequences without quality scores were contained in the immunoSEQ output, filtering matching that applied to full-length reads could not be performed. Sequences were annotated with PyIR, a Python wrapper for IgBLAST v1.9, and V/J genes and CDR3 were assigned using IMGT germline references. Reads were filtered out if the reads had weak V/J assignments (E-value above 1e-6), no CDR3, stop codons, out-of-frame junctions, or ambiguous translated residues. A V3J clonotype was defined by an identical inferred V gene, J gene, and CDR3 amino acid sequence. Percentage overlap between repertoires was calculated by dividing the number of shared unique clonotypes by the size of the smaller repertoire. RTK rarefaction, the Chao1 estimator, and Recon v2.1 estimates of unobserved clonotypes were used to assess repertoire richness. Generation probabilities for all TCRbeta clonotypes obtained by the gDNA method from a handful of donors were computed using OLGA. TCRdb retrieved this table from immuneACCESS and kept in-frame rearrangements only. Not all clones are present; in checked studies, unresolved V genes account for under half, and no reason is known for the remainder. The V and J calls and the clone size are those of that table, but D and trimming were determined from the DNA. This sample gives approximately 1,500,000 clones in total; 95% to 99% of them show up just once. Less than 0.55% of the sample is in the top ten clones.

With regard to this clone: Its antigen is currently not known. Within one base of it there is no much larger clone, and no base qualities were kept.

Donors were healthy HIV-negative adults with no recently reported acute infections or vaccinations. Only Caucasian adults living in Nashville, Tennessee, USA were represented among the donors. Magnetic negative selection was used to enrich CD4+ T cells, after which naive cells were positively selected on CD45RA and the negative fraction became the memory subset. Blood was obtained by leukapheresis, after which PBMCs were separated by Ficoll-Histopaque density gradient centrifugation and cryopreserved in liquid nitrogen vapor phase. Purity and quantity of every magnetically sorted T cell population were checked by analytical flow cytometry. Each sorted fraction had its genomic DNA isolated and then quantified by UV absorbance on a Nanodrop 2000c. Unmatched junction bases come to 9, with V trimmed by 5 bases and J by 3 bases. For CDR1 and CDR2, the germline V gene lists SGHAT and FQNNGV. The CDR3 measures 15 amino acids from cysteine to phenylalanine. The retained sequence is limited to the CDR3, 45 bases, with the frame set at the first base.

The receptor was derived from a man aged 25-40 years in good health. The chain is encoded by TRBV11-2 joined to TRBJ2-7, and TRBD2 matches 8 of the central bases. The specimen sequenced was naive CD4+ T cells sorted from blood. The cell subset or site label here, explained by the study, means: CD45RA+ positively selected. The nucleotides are TGTGCCAGCAGCGATACCCGAGCGGGGGACTACGAGCAGTACTTC. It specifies CASSDTRAGDYEQYF.